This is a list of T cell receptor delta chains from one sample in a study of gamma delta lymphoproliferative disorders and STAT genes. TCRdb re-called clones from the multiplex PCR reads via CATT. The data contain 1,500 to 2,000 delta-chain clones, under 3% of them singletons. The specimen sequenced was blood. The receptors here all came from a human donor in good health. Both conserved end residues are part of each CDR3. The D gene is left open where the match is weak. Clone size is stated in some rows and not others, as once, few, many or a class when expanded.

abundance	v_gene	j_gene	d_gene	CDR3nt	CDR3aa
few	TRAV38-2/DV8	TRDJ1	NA	TGTGCCAAAATTCCTTCCCCTTTCACCGATAAACTCATCTTT	CAKIPSPFTDKLIF
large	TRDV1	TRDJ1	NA	TGTGCTCTTGGGGACCGAAAAAACACCGATAAACTCATCTTT	CALGDRKNTDKLIF
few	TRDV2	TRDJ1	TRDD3	TGTGCCTGTGACTTCCAACTGGGGGATACGTACACCGATAAACTCATCTTT	CACDFQLGDTYTDKLIF
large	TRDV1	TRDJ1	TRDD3	TGTGCTCTTGGGGAATCCCGAGGCTGGGGGATACAAGGCACCGATAAACTCATCTTT	CALGESRGWGIQGTDKLIF
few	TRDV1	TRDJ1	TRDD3	TGTGCTCTATGGGGGCTTCCCATTTACTGGGGGATCCTTGCGAACACCGATAAACTCATCTTT	CALWGLPIYWGILANTDKLIF
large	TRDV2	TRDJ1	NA	TGTGCCTGTGACACCGTCGGCCTTGGGGGGGGGTACACCGATAAACTCATCTTT	CACDTVGLGGGYTDKLIF
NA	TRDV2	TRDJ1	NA	TGTGCCTGTAACGCTTCCCGCATGACTTTCTACACCGATAAACTCATCTTT	CACNASRMTFYTDKLIF
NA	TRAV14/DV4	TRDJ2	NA	TGTGCAATGAGAGACCCTCGGGTTTCAGGAAACACACCTCTTATCTTT	CAMRDPRVSGNTPLIF
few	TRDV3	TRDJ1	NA	TGCGCGAGAATTAACGATAAACTCATCTTT	CARINDKLIF
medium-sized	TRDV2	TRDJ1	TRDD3	TGTGCCTGTCCGCCGCTAGGGGGGGGGATACGGACCTTTTGGGAAACCGATAAACTCATCTTT	CACPPLGGGIRTFWETDKLIF
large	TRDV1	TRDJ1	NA	TGTGCTCTTGGGGAATCTTTTTTGACTTCTTGGTATAAAAAAGGAGACACCGATAAACTCATCTTT	CALGESFLTSWYKKGDTDKLIF
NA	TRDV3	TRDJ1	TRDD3	TGTGCCTCAACCCCTGGGGGACTAGGGGGCTTGTACACCGATAAACTCATCTTT	CASTPGGLGGLYTDKLIF
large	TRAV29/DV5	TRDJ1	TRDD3	TGTGCAGCAAGCGCTTCCAACTACTGGGGGCTGTACACCGATAAACTCATCTTT	CAASASNYWGLYTDKLIF
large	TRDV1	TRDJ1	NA	TGTGCTCTTGGGGAACTAGAAATCCCTTCCGTATATAGCGCATGGCTAGACGATAAACTCATCTTT	CALGELEIPSVYSAWLDDKLIF
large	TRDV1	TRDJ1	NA	TGTGCTCTTGGGGAAATAATACCCCCGTCTGCCGATAAACTCATCTTT	CALGEIIPPSADKLIF
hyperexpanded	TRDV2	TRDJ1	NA	TGTGCCTGTGACACCGTCGGGGGTCCCTCCTATAAACTCATCTTT	CACDTVGGPSYKLIF
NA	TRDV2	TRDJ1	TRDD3	TGTGCCTGTGACACCGTCGGGATGGGGGATAGAACCTCCATCAATAAACTCATCTTT	CACDTVGMGDRTSINKLIF
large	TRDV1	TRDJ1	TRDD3	TGTGCTCTTGGGGAACGACAGCCCCACCATCTGATGCCATACTGGGGGATACTTAAACTCATCTTT	CALGERQPHHLMPYWGILKLIF
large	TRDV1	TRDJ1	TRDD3	TGTGCTCTTGGGGAAGAAGAGTATACGGCTGGGGGTAGGAGTAAACTCATCTTT	CALGEEEYTAGGRSKLIF
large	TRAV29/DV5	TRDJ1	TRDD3	TGTGCAGCAAGGCTCTCCCCCTGGGGGACACTCACCGATAAACTCATCTTT	CAARLSPWGTLTDKLIF
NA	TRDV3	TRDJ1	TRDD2	TGTGCCTTCCTACTTCCTACCCAACTGTACACCGATAAACTCATCTTT	CAFLLPTQLYTDKLIF
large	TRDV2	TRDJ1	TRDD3	TGTGCCTGCGAACCCTGGGGGATTCCCGATAAACTCATCTTT	CACEPWGIPDKLIF
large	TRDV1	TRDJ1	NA	TGTGCTCTTGGGGAACTGCGCTTCCTAAGCCCCTCGGGGGGAAGCGATAAACTCATCTTT	CALGELRFLSPSGGSDKLIF
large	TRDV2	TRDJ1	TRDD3	TGTGCCTGTGACACTCGCTGGGGGATATCGTACACCGATAAACTCATCTTT	CACDTRWGISYTDKLIF
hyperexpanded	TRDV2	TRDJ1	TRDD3	TGTGCCTGTGTTCCACTGGGGGATACAGGGGACACCGATAAACTCATCTTT	CACVPLGDTGDTDKLIF
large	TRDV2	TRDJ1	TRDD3	TGTGCCTGTGACGGACTGGGGGATAAAGGAAAACTCATCTTT	CACDGLGDKGKLIF
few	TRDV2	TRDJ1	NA	TGTGCCTGTGCCCCTAACCTCCACCATAGCGATAAACTCATCTTT	CACAPNLHHSDKLIF
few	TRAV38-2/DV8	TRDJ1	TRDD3	TGTGCTTATCGTTCCGACTTACCTCTACTGGGGGGGCCCGCGTACACCGATAAACTCATCTTT	CAYRSDLPLLGGPAYTDKLIF
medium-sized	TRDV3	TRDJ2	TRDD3	TGTGCCTTGGGAAGGGGGGATGGTCGGCCCATTTCTTTGACAGCACAACTCTTCTTT	CALGRGDGRPISLTAQLFF
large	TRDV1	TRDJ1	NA	TGTGCTCTTGGGGAAACACAACAGTGGGACACCGATAAACTCATCTTT	CALGETQQWDTDKLIF
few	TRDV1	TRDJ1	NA	TGTGCTCTTGGGGAACGTCGGCGGAAGGGCCCCCCCCTACTCGGCGATAAACTCATCTTT	CALGERRRKGPPLLGDKLIF
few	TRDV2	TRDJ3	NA	TGTGCCTGTGACACCGGTAGGGGGGGCCTAAGCTCCTGGGACACCCGACAGATGTTTTTC	CACDTGRGGLSSWDTRQMFF
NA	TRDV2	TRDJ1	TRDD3	TGTGCCTGTGACGGACTGGGGGATACAAGGGTCACCGATAAACTCATCTTT	CACDGLGDTRVTDKLIF